One sample yielded the 4 T cell receptor beta chains listed below, sequenced in a study of blood T cell repertoires in COVID-19. The protocol was immunoSEQ multiplex PCR, while the TCRdb copy is restricted to in-frame clones and leaves out a portion. There are around 71,000 clones in the sample; just under 85% occur only once, and under 30% lies in the top ten. The sample comprised peripheral blood. The receptors come from a man in his 70s with acute or convalescent COVID-19.

The chain has TRBV10-1 and TRBJ2-5, with TRBD2 identical over 10 bases. Trimming removed 4 bases from V and 5 bases from J; junction bases left unmatched: 10. Germline CDR1 is WNHNN and CDR2 is SYGVQD (reference sequence). The CDR3 length is 16 residues. The CDR3 is CASSARSSGSLETQYF. The CDR3, as DNA: TGCGCCAGCAGTGCGAGGTCTAGCGGGAGTTTGGAGACCCAGTACTTC.

J is TRBJ2-7 and V is TRBV7-2, with 7 bases fitting TRBD2. In germline, CDR1 is SGHTA, CDR2 FQGNSA. The CDR3 is made up of 15 amino acids. J gave up 6 bases and V 2 bases, and 10 bases lay outside the gene matches. The CDR3 DNA is TGTGCCAGCAGCTTAAATAACCGCGGGAGAGGCGAGCAGTACTTC. It is translated as CASSLNNRGRGEQYF.

This chain uses TRBV6-5 with TRBJ1-2, with 9 bases lining up with TRBD1. The germline CDR1 and CDR2 sequences are MNHEY and SVGAGI. The CDR3 runs 13 residues. V was clipped by 2 bases and J by 8 bases; unmatched bases: 3. The CDR3 DNA is TGTGCCAGCAGTTACCGACAGGGGGACGGCTACACCTTC. Translated, it gives CASSYRQGDGYTF.

The chain couples TRBV5-1 to TRBJ1-2; TRBD1 matches at 11 bases. The germline gives CDR1 SGHRS, CDR2 YFSETQ. V was clipped by 4 bases and J by 4 bases; unmatched bases: 9. This CDR3 is 16 amino acids long. For the CDR3, the DNA is TGCGCCAGCAGCCCAGGACAGGGGGCAAGTATCTATGGCTACACCTTC. Its translation: CASSPGQGASIYGYTF. Full variable domain (missing parts from reference TRBV5-1 and TRBJ1-2): KAGVTQTPRYLIKTRGQQVTLSCSPISGHRSVSWYQQTPGQGLQFLFEYFSETQRNKGNFPGRFSGRQFSNSRSEMNVSTLELGDSALYLCASSPGQGASIYGYTFGSGTRLTVV.